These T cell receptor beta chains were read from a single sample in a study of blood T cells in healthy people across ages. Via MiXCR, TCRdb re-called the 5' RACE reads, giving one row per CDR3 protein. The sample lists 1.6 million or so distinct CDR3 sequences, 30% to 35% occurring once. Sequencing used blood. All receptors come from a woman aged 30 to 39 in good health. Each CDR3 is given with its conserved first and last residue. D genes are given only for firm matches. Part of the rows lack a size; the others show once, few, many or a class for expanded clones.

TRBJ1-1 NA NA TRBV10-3 TGTGCCATCAGTGAGACCGGACGGACTGAAGCTTTCTTT CAISETGRTEAFF
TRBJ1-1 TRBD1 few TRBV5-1 TGCGCCAGCAGCTTTAGGGGGCAGGGCACTGAAGCTTTCTTT CASSFRGQGTEAFF
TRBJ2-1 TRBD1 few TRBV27 TGTGCCAGCAGAGATACCGGGACAGGGAAAAGGAATGAGCAGTTCTTC CASRDTGTGKRNEQFF
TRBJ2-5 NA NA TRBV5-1 TGCGCCAGCTGTCCCTTCTGGTCTGAGCAGTACTTC CASCPFWSEQYF
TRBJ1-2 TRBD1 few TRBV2 TGTGCCAGCGGGACAGGCGTCCCCTCGTGGGGTGGCTACACCTTC CASGTGVPSWGGYTF
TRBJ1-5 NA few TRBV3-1 TGTGCCAGCAGCCAAATGGTCAATCAGCCCCAGCATTTT CASSQMVNQPQHF
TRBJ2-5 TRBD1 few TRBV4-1 TGCGCCAGCAGCCCAGCGACAGGGGAAGAGACCCAGTACTTC CASSPATGEETQYF
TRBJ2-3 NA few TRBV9 TGTGCCAGCAGCGCGAGAGAACCGACGGTCCGGATCACAGATACGCAGTATTTT CASSAREPTVRITDTQYF
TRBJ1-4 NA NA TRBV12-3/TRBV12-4 TGTGCCAGCAGTTTAAGGCAGGGCGGTAATGAAAAACTGTTTTTT CASSLRQGGNEKLFF
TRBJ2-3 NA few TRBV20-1 TGCAGTGCTGAGGGGGGGGGCCTGACAGATACGCAGTATTTT CSAEGGGLTDTQYF
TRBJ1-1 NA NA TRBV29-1 TGCAGCGTTGTTCCTGGCGGACTCTGGGGGACTGAAGCTTTCTTT CSVVPGGLWGTEAFF
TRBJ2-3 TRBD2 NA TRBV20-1 TGCAGTGCTAGAGTTGCGGGACTAGCGGGGGGGAGAAGCACAGATACGCAGTATTTT CSARVAGLAGGRSTDTQYF
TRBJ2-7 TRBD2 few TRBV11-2 TGTGCCAGCAGCTCAATCCGCGGGACTAGCGGGGGGACTATATACGAGCAGTACTTC CASSSIRGTSGGTIYEQYF
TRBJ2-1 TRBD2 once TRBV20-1 TGCAGTGCTAGACAGAGCGGGAGGAGTTACAATGAGCAGTTCTTC CSARQSGRSYNEQFF
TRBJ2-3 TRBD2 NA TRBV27 TGTGCCAGCGAGTTCCGCTATAGCGGGAGCAGAGGGGGCACAGATACGCAGTATTTT CASEFRYSGSRGGTDTQYF
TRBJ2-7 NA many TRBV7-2 TGTGCCAGCAGTCGAGTGGGGGCCTCCTACGAGCAGTACTTC CASSRVGASYEQYF
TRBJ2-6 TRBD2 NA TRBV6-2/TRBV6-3 TGTGCCAGCAGGCCGGGACTAGCTCGCCCTGGGGCCAACGTCCTGACTTTC CASRPGLARPGANVLTF
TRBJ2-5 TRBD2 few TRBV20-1 TGCAGTGCTAGCGGAACTAGCGGGGGACAAGAGACCCAGTACTTC CSASGTSGGQETQYF
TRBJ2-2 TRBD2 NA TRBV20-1 TGCAGTGCACCGTCATTCGATAGCGGGACCACCGGGGAGCTGTTTTTT CSAPSFDSGTTGELFF
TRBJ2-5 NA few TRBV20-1 TGCAGTGCTAGTGAGAGGGAGACCCAGTACTTC CSASERETQYF
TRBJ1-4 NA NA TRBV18 TGTGCCAGCTCCGGTCGCAGGGCAGAAAATAATGAAAAACTGTTTTTT CASSGRRAENNEKLFF
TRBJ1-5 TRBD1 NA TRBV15 TGTGCCACCAGTAACTATGACAGGGGACCTCAGCCCCAGCATTTT CATSNYDRGPQPQHF
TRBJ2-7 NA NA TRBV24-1 TGTGCCACCAGTGCCGGCGGACGAGCGAGCTCCTACGAGCAGTACTTC CATSAGGRASSYEQYF